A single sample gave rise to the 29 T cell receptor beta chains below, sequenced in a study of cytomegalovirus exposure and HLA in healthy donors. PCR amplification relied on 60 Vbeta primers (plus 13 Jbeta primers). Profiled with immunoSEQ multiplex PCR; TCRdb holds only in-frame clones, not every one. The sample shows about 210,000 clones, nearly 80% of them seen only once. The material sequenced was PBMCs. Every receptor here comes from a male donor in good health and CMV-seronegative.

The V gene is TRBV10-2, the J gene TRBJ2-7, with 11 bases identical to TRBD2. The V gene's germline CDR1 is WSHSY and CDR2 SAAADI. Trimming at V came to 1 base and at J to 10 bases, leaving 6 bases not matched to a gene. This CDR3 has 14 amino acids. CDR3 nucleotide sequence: TGCGCCAGCAGTGAGTTACCTGGGACTAGCGGACAGTACTTC. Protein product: CASSELPGTSGQYF.

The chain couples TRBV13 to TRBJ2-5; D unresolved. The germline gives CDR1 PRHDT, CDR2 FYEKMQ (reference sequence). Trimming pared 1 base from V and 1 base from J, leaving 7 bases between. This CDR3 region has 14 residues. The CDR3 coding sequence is TGTGCCAGCAGCTTAGATCCCAGCCAAGAGACCCAGTACTTC. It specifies CASSLDPSQETQYF.

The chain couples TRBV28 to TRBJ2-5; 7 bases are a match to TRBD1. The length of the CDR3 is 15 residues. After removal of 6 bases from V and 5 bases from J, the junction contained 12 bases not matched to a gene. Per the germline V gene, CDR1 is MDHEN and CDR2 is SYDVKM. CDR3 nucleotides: TGTGCCAGCAGCAGGGGGTCCATAAGGGGGGAGACCCAGTACTTC. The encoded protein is CASSRGSIRGETQYF.

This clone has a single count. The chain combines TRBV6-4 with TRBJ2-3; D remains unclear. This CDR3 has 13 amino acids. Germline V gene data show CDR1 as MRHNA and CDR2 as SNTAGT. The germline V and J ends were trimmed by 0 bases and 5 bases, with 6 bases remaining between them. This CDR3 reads CASSDSNIDTQYF. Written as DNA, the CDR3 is TGTGCCAGCAGTGACTCGAACATAGATACGCAGTATTTT.

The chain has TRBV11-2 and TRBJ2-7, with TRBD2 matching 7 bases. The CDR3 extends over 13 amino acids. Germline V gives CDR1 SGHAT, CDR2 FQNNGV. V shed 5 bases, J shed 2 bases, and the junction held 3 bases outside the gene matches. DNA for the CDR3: TGTGCCAGCAGCCCTAGCGGACCCTACGAGCAGTACTTC. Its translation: CASSPSGPYEQYF.

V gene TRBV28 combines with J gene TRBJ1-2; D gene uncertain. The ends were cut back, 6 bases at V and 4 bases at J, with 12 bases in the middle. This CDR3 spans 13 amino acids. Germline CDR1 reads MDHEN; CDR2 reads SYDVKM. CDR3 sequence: CASSIGESYGYTF. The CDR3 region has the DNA TGTGCCAGCAGCATAGGAGAATCCTATGGCTACACCTTC.

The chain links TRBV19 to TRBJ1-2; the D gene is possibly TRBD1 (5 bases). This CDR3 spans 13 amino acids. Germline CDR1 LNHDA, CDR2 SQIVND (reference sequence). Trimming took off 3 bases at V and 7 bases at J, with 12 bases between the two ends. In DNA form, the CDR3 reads TGTGCCAGTAGTATCCAGGGTGTGAGTGGCTACACCTTC. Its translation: CASSIQGVSGYTF.

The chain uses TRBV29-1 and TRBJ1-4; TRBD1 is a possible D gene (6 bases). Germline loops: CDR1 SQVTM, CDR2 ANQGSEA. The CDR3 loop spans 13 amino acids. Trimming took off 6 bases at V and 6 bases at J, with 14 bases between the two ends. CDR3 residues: CSVERGRDEKLFF. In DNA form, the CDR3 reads TGCAGCGTCGAGCGGGGGCGGGATGAAAAACTGTTTTTT.

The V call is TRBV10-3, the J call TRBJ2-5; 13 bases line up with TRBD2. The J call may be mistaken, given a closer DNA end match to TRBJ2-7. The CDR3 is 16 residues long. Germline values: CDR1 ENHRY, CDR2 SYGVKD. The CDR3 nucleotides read TGTGCCATCAGTGCCGGACTAGCGGGAGTCTCCTACGAGCAGTACTTC. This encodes CAISAGLAGVSYEQYF.

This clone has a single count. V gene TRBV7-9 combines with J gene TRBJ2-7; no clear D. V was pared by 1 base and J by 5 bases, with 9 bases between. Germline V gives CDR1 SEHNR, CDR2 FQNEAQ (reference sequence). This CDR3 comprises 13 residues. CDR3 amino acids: CASSLVVIHEQYF. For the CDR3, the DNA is TGTGCCAGCAGCTTAGTAGTGATCCACGAGCAGTACTTC.

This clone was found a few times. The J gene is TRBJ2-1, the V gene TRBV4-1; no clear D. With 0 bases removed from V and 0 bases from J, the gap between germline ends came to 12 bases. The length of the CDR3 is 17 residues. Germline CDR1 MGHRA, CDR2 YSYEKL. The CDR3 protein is CASSQEPFKSSYNEQFF. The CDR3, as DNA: TGCGCCAGCAGCCAAGAACCTTTTAAGAGCTCCTACAATGAGCAGTTCTTC.

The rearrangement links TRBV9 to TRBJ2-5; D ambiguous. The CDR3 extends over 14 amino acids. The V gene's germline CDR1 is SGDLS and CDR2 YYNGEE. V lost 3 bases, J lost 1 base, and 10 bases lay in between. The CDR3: CASSAWQSQETQYF. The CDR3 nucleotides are TGTGCCAGCAGCGCCTGGCAGTCCCAAGAGACCCAGTACTTC.

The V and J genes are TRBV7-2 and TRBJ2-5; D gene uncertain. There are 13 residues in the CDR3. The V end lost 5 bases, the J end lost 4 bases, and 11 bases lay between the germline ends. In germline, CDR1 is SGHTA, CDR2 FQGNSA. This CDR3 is CASSPRLPETQYF. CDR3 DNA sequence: TGTGCCAGCAGCCCTCGACTCCCAGAGACCCAGTACTTC. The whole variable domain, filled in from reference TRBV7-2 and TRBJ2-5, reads GAGVSQSPSNKVTEKGKDVELRCDPISGHTALYWYRQSLGQGLEFLIYFQGNSAPDKSGLPSDRFSAERTGGSVSTLTIQRTQQEDSAVYLCASSPRLPETQYFGPGTRLLVL.

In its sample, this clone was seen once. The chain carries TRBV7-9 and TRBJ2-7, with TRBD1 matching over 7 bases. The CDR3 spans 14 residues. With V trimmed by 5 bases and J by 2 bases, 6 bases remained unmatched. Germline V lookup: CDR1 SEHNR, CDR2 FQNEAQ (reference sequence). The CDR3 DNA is TGTGCCAGCAGCGGAAGAGACAGGGCCTACGAGCAGTACTTC. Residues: CASSGRDRAYEQYF.

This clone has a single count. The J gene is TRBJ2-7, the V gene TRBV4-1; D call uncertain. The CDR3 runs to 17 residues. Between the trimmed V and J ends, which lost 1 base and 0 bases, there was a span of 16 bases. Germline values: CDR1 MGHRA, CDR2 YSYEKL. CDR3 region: CASSQGLWAISSYEQYF. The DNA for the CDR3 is TGCGCCAGCAGCCAAGGCTTGTGGGCAATTAGCTCCTACGAGCAGTACTTC.

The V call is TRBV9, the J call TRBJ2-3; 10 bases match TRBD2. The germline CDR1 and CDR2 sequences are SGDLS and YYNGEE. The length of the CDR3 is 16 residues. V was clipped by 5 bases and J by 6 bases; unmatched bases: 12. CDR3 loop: CASSPALAGAADTQYF. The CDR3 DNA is TGTGCCAGCAGTCCCGCGCTAGCGGGGGCCGCGGATACGCAGTATTTT.

CDR3 coding DNA: TGTGCCAGCAGCCTAAGTGGGGGGACCACCTACGAGCAGTACTTC. It encodes CASSLSGGTTYEQYF. V gene TRBV9 combines with J gene TRBJ2-7, with D possibly TRBD2 on 6 matching bases. CDR1 and CDR2 (germline): SGDLS, YYNGEE. The ends were cut back, 4 bases at V and 2 bases at J, with 16 bases in the middle. The CDR3 consists of 15 residues.

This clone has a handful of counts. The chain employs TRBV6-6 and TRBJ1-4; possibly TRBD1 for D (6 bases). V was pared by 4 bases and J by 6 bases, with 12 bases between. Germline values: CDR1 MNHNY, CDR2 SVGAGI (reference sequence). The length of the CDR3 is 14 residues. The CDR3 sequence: CASSSQGTHEKLFF. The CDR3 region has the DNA TGTGCCAGCAGTTCGCAGGGGACACATGAAAAACTGTTTTTT.

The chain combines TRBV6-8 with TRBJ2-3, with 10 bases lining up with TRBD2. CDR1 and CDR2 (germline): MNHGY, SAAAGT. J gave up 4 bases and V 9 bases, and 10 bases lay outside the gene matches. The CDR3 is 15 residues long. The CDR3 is CASSLAGEKADTQYF. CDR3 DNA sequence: TGTGCCAGTTCCCTAGCGGGAGAAAAGGCAGATACGCAGTATTTT.

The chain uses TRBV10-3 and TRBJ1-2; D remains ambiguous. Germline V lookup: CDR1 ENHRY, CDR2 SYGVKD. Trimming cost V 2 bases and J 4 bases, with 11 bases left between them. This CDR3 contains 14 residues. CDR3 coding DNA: TGTGCCATCAGTGAGAGCCCGCAGGTCTATGGCTACACCTTC. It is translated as CAISESPQVYGYTF.

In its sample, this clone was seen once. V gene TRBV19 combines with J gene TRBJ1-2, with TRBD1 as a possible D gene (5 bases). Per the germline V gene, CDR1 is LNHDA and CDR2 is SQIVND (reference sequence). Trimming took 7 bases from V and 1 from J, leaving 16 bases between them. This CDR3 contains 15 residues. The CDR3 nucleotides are TGTGCCAGTATTGGCGACAGACGTTTTAACTATGGCTACACCTTC. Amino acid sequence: CASIGDRRFNYGYTF. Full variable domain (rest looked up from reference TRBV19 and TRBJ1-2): DGGITQSPKYLFRKEGQNVTLSCEQNLNHDAMYWYRQDPGQGLRLIYYSQIVNDFQKGDIAEGYSVSREKKESFPLTVTSAQKNPTAFYLCASIGDRRFNYGYTFGSGTRLTVV.

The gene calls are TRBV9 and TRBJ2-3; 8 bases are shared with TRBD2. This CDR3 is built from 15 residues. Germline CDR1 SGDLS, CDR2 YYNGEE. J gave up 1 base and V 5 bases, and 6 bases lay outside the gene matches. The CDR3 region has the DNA TGTGCCAGCAGTCGAGCGGGAGCCGGCACAGATACGCAGTATTTT. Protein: CASSRAGAGTDTQYF. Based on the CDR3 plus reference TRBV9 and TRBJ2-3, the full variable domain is DSGVTQTPKHLITATGQRVTLRCSPRSGDLSVYWYQQSLDQGLQFLIQYYNGEERAKGNILERFSAQQFPDLHSELNLSSLELGDSALYFCASSRAGAGTDTQYFGPGTRLTVL.

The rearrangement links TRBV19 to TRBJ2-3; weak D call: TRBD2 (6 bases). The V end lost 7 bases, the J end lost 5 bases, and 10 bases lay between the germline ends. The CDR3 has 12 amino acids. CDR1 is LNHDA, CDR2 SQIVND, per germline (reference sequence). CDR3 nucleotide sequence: TGTGCCAGTATGTCGGGGGAAGATACGCAGTATTTT. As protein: CASMSGEDTQYF.

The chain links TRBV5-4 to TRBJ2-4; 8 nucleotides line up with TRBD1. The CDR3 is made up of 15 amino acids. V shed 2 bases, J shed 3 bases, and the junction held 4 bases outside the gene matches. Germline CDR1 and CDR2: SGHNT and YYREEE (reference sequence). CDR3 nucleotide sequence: TGTGCCAGCAGCTTTGAGGGACAGGTCAAAAACATTCAGTACTTC. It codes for CASSFEGQVKNIQYF.

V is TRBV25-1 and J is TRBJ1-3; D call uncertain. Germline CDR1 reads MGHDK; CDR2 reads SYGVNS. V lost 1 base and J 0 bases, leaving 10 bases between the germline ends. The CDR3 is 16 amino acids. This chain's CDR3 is CASSESHTFSGNTIYF. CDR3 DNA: TGTGCCAGCAGTGAATCTCACACCTTCTCTGGAAACACCATATATTTT.

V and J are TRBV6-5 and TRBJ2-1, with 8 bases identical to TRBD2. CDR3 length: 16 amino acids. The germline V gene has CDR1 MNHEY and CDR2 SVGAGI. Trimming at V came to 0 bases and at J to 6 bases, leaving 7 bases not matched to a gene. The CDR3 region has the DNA TGTGCCAGCAGTTACTCTCCGGGACTAGTCCTCAATGAGCAGTTCTTC. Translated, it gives CASSYSPGLVLNEQFF.

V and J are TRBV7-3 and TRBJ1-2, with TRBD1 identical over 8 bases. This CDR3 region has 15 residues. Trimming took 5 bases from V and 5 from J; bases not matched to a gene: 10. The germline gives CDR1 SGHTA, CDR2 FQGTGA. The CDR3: CASSPKPGGGYGYTF. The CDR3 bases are TGTGCCAGCAGCCCTAAGCCAGGGGGCGGTTATGGCTACACCTTC.

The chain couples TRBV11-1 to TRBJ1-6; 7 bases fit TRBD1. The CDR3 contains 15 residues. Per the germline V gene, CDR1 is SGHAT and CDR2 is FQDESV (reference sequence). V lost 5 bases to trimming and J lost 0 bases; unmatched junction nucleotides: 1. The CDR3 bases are TGTGCCAGCAGCCCAGGGGGCTCCTATAATTCACCCCTCCACTTT. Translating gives CASSPGGSYNSPLHF. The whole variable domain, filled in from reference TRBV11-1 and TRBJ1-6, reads EAEVAQSPRYKITEKSQAVAFWCDPISGHATLYWYRQILGQGPELLVQFQDESVVDDSQLPKDRFSAERLKGVDSTLKIQPAELGDSAMYLCASSPGGSYNSPLHFGNGTRLTVT.

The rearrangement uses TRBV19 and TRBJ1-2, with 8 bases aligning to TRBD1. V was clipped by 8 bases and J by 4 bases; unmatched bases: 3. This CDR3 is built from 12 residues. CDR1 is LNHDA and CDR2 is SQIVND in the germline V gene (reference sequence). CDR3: CASEDRAYGYTF. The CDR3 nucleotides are TGTGCCAGTGAGGACAGGGCCTATGGCTACACCTTC.